This TCR beta chain was sequenced during a study of cytomegalovirus exposure and HLA in healthy donors. Amplification used 60 Vbeta primers and 13 Jbeta primers. Assay: immunoSEQ multiplex PCR; the TCRdb copy retains only in-frame clones and omits some. The table has 95,000 to 150,000 clones, 73% seen once. Turning to this clone: The antigen remains undetermined.

Study-level findings and limits: Later genetic work tied a missense DCLRE1C variant to beta-chain V and J trimming. A later analysis by the authors found several of the most significant clusters apparently linked to common viral pathogens. Later findings reportedly placed an Asian-associated ancestry cluster below the roughly 690-donor mean for N-insertions.

Germline assignment: CDR1 SNHLY and CDR2 FYNNEI. This CDR3 comprises 15 residues. The V gene lost 3 bases and the J gene lost 4 bases, with 13 bases spanning the gap. This sequence originates from a woman aged 40 to 49 in good health and CMV-seronegative. The chain employs TRBV2 and TRBJ1-5; tentative D call: TRBD1 (6 bases). Sequenced input: PBMCs. The CDR3 is CASSEMGQVNQPQHF. CDR3 DNA sequence: TGTGCCAGCAGTGAGATGGGACAAGTTAATCAGCCCCAGCATTTT. The variable domain in full, with the rest retrieved from reference TRBV2 and TRBJ1-5, is EPEVTQTPSHQVTQMGQEVILRCVPISNHLYFYWYRQILGQKVEFLVSFYNNEISEKSEIFDDQFSVERPDGSNFTLKIRSTKLEDSAMYFCASSEMGQVNQPQHFGDGTRLSIL.